The 27 T cell receptor beta chains reported below all come from one sample, sequenced in a study of T cell changes during pregnancy in multiple sclerosis. Produced via immunoSEQ multiplex PCR; TCRdb's table is partial and in-frame only. This repertoire shows fewer than 85,000 clones, about 95% found once; its top ten account for 1.1%. The sequencing here drew on peripheral blood, taken in the second trimester of pregnancy. The receptor set was obtained from a female donor with multiple sclerosis, enrolled in a pregnancy study.

The V call is TRBV6-5, the J call TRBJ1-2; TRBD1 matches 8 bases. V gave up 5 bases and J gave up 4 bases; unmatched junction bases: 3. The germline V gene has CDR1 MNHEY and CDR2 SVGAGI. The CDR3 is 13 amino acids. The CDR3 spells CASSRDRFYGYTF. CDR3 nucleotides: TGTGCCAGCAGTCGGGACAGGTTCTATGGCTACACCTTC.

This chain uses TRBV7-6 with TRBJ2-1, with D hard to call. V was trimmed by 5 bases and J by 8 bases, leaving 13 bases between them. The CDR3 has 13 residues. Germline lookup yields CDR1 SGHVS and CDR2 FNYEAQ. The CDR3 loop is CASSPRGKDEQFF. In nucleotides, the CDR3 is TGTGCCAGCAGCCCAAGAGGAAAAGATGAGCAGTTCTTC.

V and J are TRBV5-1 and TRBJ1-2, with D possibly TRBD1 on 5 matching bases. Germline assignment: CDR1 SGHRS and CDR2 YFSETQ. The CDR3 length is 14 residues. The V end was cut by 0 bases, the J end by 8 bases, with 14 bases between. CDR3 loop: CASSLEGSVWGYTF. As DNA, the CDR3 is TGCGCCAGCAGCTTGGAGGGGTCAGTTTGGGGCTACACCTTC.

J is TRBJ1-4 and V is TRBV5-1, with D possibly matching TRBD1 (5 bases). V lost 4 bases to trimming and J lost 5 bases, with 15 bases between them. The CDR3 has 15 residues. Germline lookup yields CDR1 SGHRS and CDR2 YFSETQ. CDR3 sequence: CASSRTGTTNEKLFF. The CDR3 DNA follows: TGCGCCAGCAGCCGAACCGGGACTACCAATGAAAAACTGTTTTTT.

The genes are TRBV7-6 and TRBJ2-2; no definite D call. CDR1 is SGHVS and CDR2 is FNYEAQ in the germline V gene. Between the trimmed V and J ends, which lost 5 bases and 3 bases, there was a span of 10 bases. This CDR3 is built from 14 residues. This chain's CDR3 is CASSPPSYTGELFF. The DNA of the CDR3 is TGTGCCAGCAGCCCCCCTAGTTACACCGGGGAGCTGTTTTTT.

The chain couples TRBV6-5 to TRBJ2-3; the D gene is possibly TRBD2 (6 bases). This CDR3 has 15 amino acids. The V gene lost 8 bases and the J gene lost 2 bases, with 17 bases spanning the gap. Germline CDR1 reads MNHEY; CDR2 reads SVGAGI. The CDR3 is CASAQRRVDTDTQYF. CDR3 coding DNA: TGTGCCAGCGCTCAGAGGAGGGTGGACACAGATACGCAGTATTTT.

The chain has TRBV27 and TRBJ2-1; D gene uncertain. The CDR3 length is 14 residues. Per the germline V gene, CDR1 is MNHEY and CDR2 is SMNVEV (reference sequence). V was pared by 5 bases and J by 2 bases, with 10 bases between. The chain's CDR3 is CASSVTQTYNEQFF. Written as DNA, the CDR3 is TGTGCCAGCAGTGTGACTCAGACCTACAATGAGCAGTTCTTC.

J is TRBJ1-1 and V is TRBV6-5; D may be TRBD1 (5 bases). Deletions cut 0 bases from V and 5 bases from J, with 13 bases between. Germline V CDR1 and CDR2: MNHEY, SVGAGI. The CDR3 length is 15 residues. As DNA, the CDR3 is TGTGCCAGCAGTTACTCGAAGCGGGGGAAGACTGAAGCTTTCTTT. As protein: CASSYSKRGKTEAFF.

This clone was found once. V gene TRBV6-4 combines with J gene TRBJ2-2, with D hard to call. V gave up 4 bases and J gave up 2 bases, with 8 bases separating them. The CDR3 has 14 residues. Germline V gene data show CDR1 as MRHNA and CDR2 as SNTAGT. For the CDR3, the DNA is TGTGCCAGCAGTGGAGAATCTAACACCGGGGAGCTGTTTTTT. This gives the protein CASSGESNTGELFF.

The chain uses TRBV10-1 and TRBJ1-3; D not resolved. CDR1 and CDR2 from the germline V gene are WNHNN and SYGVQD (reference sequence). The CDR3 spans 15 residues. The germline V and J ends were trimmed by 0 bases and 4 bases, with 10 bases remaining between them. The CDR3 DNA reads TGCGCCAGCAGTGAGTCCGGAGAACGGGGAAACACCATATATTTT. Protein sequence: CASSESGERGNTIYF.

The chain recombines TRBV7-8 with TRBJ1-2; 11 bases align to TRBD1. This CDR3 has 17 residues. With 5 bases clipped from V and 2 bases from J, the junction kept 10 bases outside the gene matches. Germline CDR1 SGHVS, CDR2 FQNEAQ. The CDR3 nucleotides read TGTGCCAGCAGCACAGGACAGGGGGCGAGAGTGAACTATGGCTACACCTTC. Translated, it gives CASSTGQGARVNYGYTF.

This clone was observed a single time. The chain has TRBV11-2 and TRBJ2-3; no reliable D call. The germline V and J ends were trimmed by 5 bases and 4 bases, with 19 bases remaining between them. The CDR3 spans 16 residues. Germline assignment: CDR1 SGHAT and CDR2 FQNNGV. The CDR3 coding sequence is TGTGCCAGCAGCCCTTCGTCCTGGAGTCCCTCAGATACGCAGTATTTT. Its protein product is CASSPSSWSPSDTQYF.

The chain has TRBV18 and TRBJ1-2; 8 nucleotides line up with TRBD1. Germline CDR1 is KGHSH and CDR2 is LQKENI. The CDR3 spans 14 residues. Trimming at V came to 6 bases and at J to 8 bases, leaving 11 bases not matched to a gene. CDR3 protein: CASSFDRGGEGYTF. CDR3 nucleotides: TGTGCCAGCTCGTTCGACAGGGGAGGAGAGGGCTACACCTTC.

The chain couples TRBV9 to TRBJ2-1; maybe TRBD2 (6 bases). V was pared by 0 bases and J by 9 bases, with 13 bases between. From germline, CDR1 is SGDLS and CDR2 YYNGEE. The length of the CDR3 is 14 residues. As DNA, the CDR3 is TGTGCCAGCAGCGTAGCGGGAGAGGGGCGTGAGCAGTTCTTC. It is translated as CASSVAGEGREQFF.

The chain combines TRBV11-1 with TRBJ2-2; 7 positions match TRBD1. Trimming cost V 5 bases and J 1 base; bases outside gene matches: 7. The CDR3 is made up of 16 amino acids. Germline V lookup: CDR1 SGHAT, CDR2 FQDESV (reference sequence). CDR3 amino acids: CASSPAGTVNTGELFF. The CDR3 nucleotides are TGTGCCAGCAGCCCCGCCGGGACAGTGAACACCGGGGAGCTGTTTTTT.

V is TRBV19 and J is TRBJ2-7, with 9 bases matching TRBD1. V was pared by 2 bases and J by 1 base, with 6 bases of the junction left unmatched. Per the germline V gene, CDR1 is LNHDA and CDR2 is SQIVND (reference sequence). The length of the CDR3 is 16 residues. The CDR3 region is CASSINGQGISYEQYF. CDR3 bases: TGTGCCAGTAGTATAAACGGACAGGGGATTTCCTACGAGCAGTACTTC. Looking up the rest from reference TRBV19 and TRBJ2-7 gives the full variable domain: DGGITQSPKYLFRKEGQNVTLSCEQNLNHDAMYWYRQDPGQGLRLIYYSQIVNDFQKGDIAEGYSVSREKKESFPLTVTSAQKNPTAFYLCASSINGQGISYEQYFGPGTRLTVT.

V usage is TRBV27 and J usage is TRBJ2-7; 10 bases map to TRBD2. CDR3 length: 16 amino acids. The V segment lost 3 bases and the J segment 0 bases; nucleotides outside the gene matches: 5. Germline V lookup: CDR1 MNHEY, CDR2 SMNVEV (reference sequence). The CDR3 DNA is TGTGCCAGCAGTTTCCTCGCTAGCGGGAGCTCCTACGAGCAGTACTTC. Its translation is CASSFLASGSSYEQYF.

Here the CDR3 reads CASSIQTGGFTEAFF. The CDR3, as DNA: TGTGCCAGTAGTATCCAGACAGGGGGCTTCACTGAAGCTTTCTTT. The chain joins TRBV19 to TRBJ1-1; 10 nucleotides align to TRBD1. The V segment lost 3 bases and the J segment 4 bases; nucleotides outside the gene matches: 5. The CDR3 is 15 residues long. The germline V gene encodes CDR1 LNHDA and CDR2 SQIVND (reference sequence).

The rearrangement links TRBV29-1 to TRBJ1-4, with D uncertain. V lost 6 bases and J lost 7, with 9 bases in between. Looked up from germline, CDR1 is SQVTM and CDR2 is ANQGSEA. CDR3 length: 11 residues. CDR3: CSVGGSEKLFF. CDR3 DNA sequence: TGCAGCGTGGGAGGCTCTGAAAAACTGTTTTTT. Full variable domain (missing parts from reference TRBV29-1 and TRBJ1-4): SAVISQKPSRDICQRGTSLTIQCQVDSQVTMMFWYRQQPGQSLTLIATANQGSEATYESGFVIDKFPISRPNLTFSTLTVSNMSPEDSSIYLCSVGGSEKLFFGSGTQLSVL.

V usage is TRBV4-3 and J usage is TRBJ2-3; 10 bases align to TRBD2. CDR1 is LGHNA, CDR2 YSLEER, per germline. The CDR3 totals 19 residues. Trimming cost V 0 bases and J 1 base; bases outside gene matches: 10. The CDR3 protein is CASSQDLLAGVLGTDTQYF. CDR3 DNA sequence: TGCGCCAGCAGCCAAGATCTTCTAGCGGGAGTACTTGGCACAGATACGCAGTATTTT.

This sequence joins TRBV7-9 and TRBJ2-7; tentatively, D is TRBD1 (6 bases). This CDR3 contains 14 residues. Germline CDR1 and CDR2: SEHNR and FQNEAQ (reference sequence). Trimming took off 3 bases at V and 7 bases at J, with 16 bases between the two ends. The CDR3 spells CASSLGHTSGEQYF. In DNA, the CDR3 is TGTGCCAGCAGCTTGGGACACACCTCTGGGGAGCAGTACTTC. The full variable domain, with the rest looked up from reference TRBV7-9 and TRBJ2-7, is DTGVSQNPRHKITKRGQNVTFRCDPISEHNRLYWYRQTLGQGPEFLTYFQNEAQLEKSRLLSDRFSAERPKGSFSTLEIQRTEQGDSAMYLCASSLGHTSGEQYFGPGTRLTVT.

The chain employs TRBV27 and TRBJ2-3, with 9 bases aligning to TRBD1. The germline V gene encodes CDR1 MNHEY and CDR2 SMNVEV (reference sequence). The CDR3 totals 16 residues. V trimming: 4 bases; J trimming: 6 bases; junction bases outside the gene matches: 11. CDR3 residues: CASSSAPLQGADTQYF. In DNA form, the CDR3 reads TGTGCCAGCAGTTCCGCTCCATTACAGGGGGCGGATACGCAGTATTTT.

The chain uses TRBV9 and TRBJ2-1; perhaps TRBD2 as D (5 bases). The CDR3 consists of 12 residues. The V gene's germline CDR1 is SGDLS and CDR2 YYNGEE. Trimming left V 0 bases short and J 7 bases short, with 5 bases between. The CDR3 DNA reads as TGTGCCAGCAGCGTAGCGGGGAATGAGCAGTTCTTC. It yields the protein CASSVAGNEQFF.

The gene calls are TRBV29-1 and TRBJ2-7, with 7 positions matching TRBD1. CDR1 SQVTM and CDR2 ANQGSEA come from the germline V gene. The trim removed 7 bases at V and 3 bases at J, leaving 3 bases unmatched. This CDR3 is 11 amino acids long. The CDR3 DNA sequence: TGCAGCGCTAGGGGGCTCTACGAGCAGTACTTC. This gives the protein CSARGLYEQYF.

This chain uses TRBV6-4 with TRBJ2-7; TRBD1 matches 11 bases. Germline-derived CDR1 and CDR2 are MRHNA and SNTAGT. The ends lost 10 bases at V and 6 bases at J; junction bases unmatched: 11. The CDR3 loop spans 14 amino acids. The CDR3 sequence: CATRGTGGSSEQYF. CDR3 DNA sequence: TGTGCCACCAGAGGGACAGGGGGGTCATCCGAGCAGTACTTC.

J is TRBJ1-5 and V is TRBV6-1; 7 nucleotides agree with TRBD1. CDR3 size: 16 residues. CDR1 and CDR2 (germline): MNHNS, SASEGT. V shed 3 bases and J 9 bases; nucleotides not matched to a gene: 14. CDR3 nucleotide sequence: TGTGCCAGCAGTGAGAGGTCAGGAACAGGGGCTAGGCCCCAGCATTTT. Its protein product is CASSERSGTGARPQHF.

This chain links TRBV18 with TRBJ1-3; D uncertain. The CDR3 length is 13 residues. Trimming took off 2 bases at V and 4 bases at J, with 6 bases between the two ends. Germline loops: CDR1 KGHSH, CDR2 LQKENI. CDR3 bases: TGTGCCAGCTCACCAGGGCAGGGAAACACCATATATTTT. Protein product: CASSPGQGNTIYF.